The rows below give T cell receptor beta chains drawn from one sample of a study of T cell repertoires in cytomegalovirus infection. Each CDR3 protein is one row after TCRdb ran MiXCR on the reads. There are around 740,000 distinct CDR3 sequences in the sample; roughly a third occur only once, and around 2.8% lies in the top ten. The sequenced material came from PBMCs. The receptor source for this set is a human donor in good health (CMV status not recorded). Some clones in this sample may be carry-over from other donors' samples. CDR3s include the opening cysteine and the closing phenylalanine or tryptophan.

v_gene,j_gene,CDR3aa
TRBV6-5,TRBJ2-1,CASSYSNTRSKIYNEQFF
TRBV20-1,TRBJ2-7,CSARGSRLSYEQYF
TRBV6-8,TRBJ1-2,CASTNLPTANYGYTF
TRBV29-1,TRBJ1-2,CSVTRDRANYGYTF
TRBV15,TRBJ1-5,CATSRNSNQPQHF
TRBV5-1,TRBJ1-5,CASSLRPIGTDSNQPQHF
TRBV5-5,TRBJ1-4,CASSRDRGKEKLFF
TRBV12-3/TRBV12-4,TRBJ2-2,CASSLFAPGELFF
TRBV5-1,TRBJ2-3,CASRGQKLRESTDTQYF
TRBV7-2,TRBJ1-1,CASSFTGGRTEAFF
TRBV7-9,TRBJ1-2,CASSASLGGIYGYTF
TRBV7-8,TRBJ2-1,CASSVGGEVFHYNEQFF
TRBV28,TRBJ1-3,CASSLEGFGNTIYF
TRBV27,TRBJ2-1,CASRETNSYNEQFF
TRBV19,TRBJ2-7,CASSMKSRGGYEQYF
TRBV14,TRBJ1-1,CASSQIPGQQNTEAFF
TRBV7-8,TRBJ2-5,CASSPAVLETQYF
TRBV18,TRBJ1-2,CASSPPSSQGHNYGYTF
TRBV28,TRBJ1-4,CASSLLGLYEKLFF
TRBV7-9,TRBJ2-7,CASSFGTGVRYEQYF
TRBV6-4,TRBJ2-1,CASSVSGPHKNIGNEQFF
TRBV7-6,TRBJ1-6,CASSLRVDSPLHF
TRBV6-6,TRBJ2-2,CASSYAITGPTNTGELFF
TRBV5-1,TRBJ2-5,CASSLKLAGGSAETQYF
TRBV6-1,TRBJ2-5,CASSELPGEETQYF
TRBV19,TRBJ2-5,CASSSQGGALQETQYF
TRBV5-1,TRBJ2-3,CASRTGLAADTDTQYF
TRBV6-5,TRBJ2-1,CASSQPGQPYNEQFF
TRBV10-3,TRBJ1-1,CAISHREDTEAFF
TRBV2,TRBJ1-4,CASSEQGTTNEKLFF
TRBV12-3/TRBV12-4,TRBJ1-1,CASSSHINTEAFF
TRBV7-9,TRBJ2-5,CASSPDRVGAETQYF
TRBV20-1,TRBJ1-1,CSAILGSLNTEAFF
TRBV7-8,TRBJ1-5,CASSSVNSNQPQHF
TRBV5-1,TRBJ1-1,CASSLATGQPQAFF
TRBV12-3/TRBV12-4,TRBJ2-3,CASHAGGTDTQYF
TRBV4-1,TRBJ2-7,CASIQSGVGFYEQYF
TRBV7-2,TRBJ2-7,CAISSLTLQGYEQYF
TRBV7-3,TRBJ2-7,CASSWGQSGEQYF
TRBV27,TRBJ1-1,CASSLIFFGTTNTEAFF
TRBV14,TRBJ1-2,CASSQDRSGDYGYTF
TRBV7-8,TRBJ2-5,CASSSPGPQGAQYF
TRBV7-8,TRBJ2-7,CASSSLVSQYEQYF
TRBV11-3,TRBJ1-1,CASSPGGSTEAFF
TRBV2,TRBJ2-3,CAVSGGLQDTDTQYF
TRBV6-1,TRBJ2-7,CASSSSDWTYEQYF
TRBV7-2,TRBJ1-1,CASSLARDRNTEAFF
TRBV6-6,TRBJ1-1,CASSSASYPNTEAFF
TRBV7-8,TRBJ1-5,CASSLEVGFTQPQHF